The source of this TCR beta chain is a study of cytomegalovirus exposure and HLA in healthy donors. This clone turned up a few times. The antigen remains unidentified. Study-wide points: Productive rates of about 90% or about 30% were seen for most TCR beta V segments in an earlier analysis.

Germline loops: CDR1 SGHTA, CDR2 FQGTGA. The CDR3 has 14 residues. With 3 bases removed from V and 3 bases from J, the gap between germline ends came to 8 bases. Nominal health characterized the donors when sampled, though unrecorded immune exposures were likely. PCR primers comprised 60 Vbeta and 13 Jbeta primers. Per the study methods: As a later analysis found, there were 70 million to 80 million unique TCR beta chains, of which around 9.9 million were shared. Sequencing used immunoSEQ multiplex PCR; TCRdb keeps in-frame clones, though not all of them. The V and J calls and clone size were taken over from that table, and D and trimming were inferred from the DNA. The sample lists around 200,000 clones; approximately 83% were seen once.

The sequenced sample consisted of PBMCs. The origin of this receptor is a woman in her 50s in good health and CMV-seropositive. The chain links TRBV7-3 to TRBJ2-2; TRBD2 is a possible D gene (6 bases). CDR3 amino acids: CASSFGGDTGELFF. CDR3 DNA: TGTGCCAGCAGCTTCGGAGGGGACACCGGGGAGCTGTTTTTT.